These 29 T cell receptor beta chains share one sample of origin, sequenced in a study of blood T cell repertoires in COVID-19. The protocol was immunoSEQ multiplex PCR, while the TCRdb copy is restricted to in-frame clones and leaves out a portion. The data hold around 330,000 clones, with around 85% observed a single time. Sequences were obtained from PBMCs or T cells enriched from blood (not recorded which). The receptors stem from a woman in her thirties who had been exposed to COVID-19.

This sequence joins TRBV30 and TRBJ2-2; D call uncertain. V dropped 0 bases and J dropped 2 bases, with 7 bases sitting between them. The germline CDR1 and CDR2 sequences are GTSNPN and SVGIG (reference sequence). This CDR3 is 14 amino acids long. The chain's CDR3 is CAWSVHRNTGELFF. CDR3 bases: TGTGCCTGGAGTGTCCACAGAAACACCGGGGAGCTGTTTTTT.

The chain recombines TRBV6-4 with TRBJ1-1; TRBD1 matches 7 bases. CDR3 size: 17 residues. CDR1 is MRHNA and CDR2 is SNTAGT in the germline V gene. The V segment lost 1 base and the J segment 0 bases; nucleotides outside the gene matches: 8. As DNA, the CDR3 is TGTGCCAGCAGTGACTTCGGGACAGACCTCATGAACACTGAAGCTTTCTTT. Protein sequence: CASSDFGTDLMNTEAFF.

This chain uses TRBV20-1 with TRBJ2-7; 8 nucleotides line up with TRBD2. V lost 3 bases and J lost 4; bases outside the gene matches: 5. Looked up from germline, CDR1 is DFQATT and CDR2 is SNEGSKA (reference sequence). The CDR3 loop spans 13 amino acids. CDR3 DNA sequence: TGCAGTGCTAGTACTAGCGGAGTATACGAGCAGTACTTC. This gives the protein CSASTSGVYEQYF.

V usage is TRBV5-1 and J usage is TRBJ2-3; 8 bases fit TRBD2. V lost 2 bases, J lost 2 bases, and 4 bases stayed unmatched. The V gene's germline CDR1 is SGHRS and CDR2 YFSETQ. This CDR3 contains 15 residues. The CDR3 sequence is CASSFSGIPTDTQYF. The CDR3 DNA follows: TGCGCCAGCAGCTTTAGCGGGATCCCCACAGATACGCAGTATTTT.

This chain links TRBV16 with TRBJ1-5; D is undetermined. Germline V gives CDR1 KGHSY, CDR2 FQNENV. The CDR3 spans 15 residues. V was cut by 3 bases and J by 0 bases, with 9 bases left in between. The DNA for the CDR3 is TGTGCCAGCAGCCATTCGGGGAATAGCAATCAGCCCCAGCATTTT. It specifies CASSHSGNSNQPQHF.

The rearrangement joins TRBV19 to TRBJ2-2, with 8 bases aligning to TRBD1. Germline values: CDR1 LNHDA, CDR2 SQIVND (reference sequence). Trimming took 0 bases from V and 5 from J; bases not matched to a gene: 5. There are 16 residues in the CDR3. CDR3 in amino acids: CASSIEDRVGTGELFF. In DNA, the CDR3 is TGTGCCAGTAGTATAGAGGACAGGGTCGGTACCGGGGAGCTGTTTTTT.

V gene TRBV11-3 combines with J gene TRBJ1-1; D is possibly TRBD1 (5 bases). V lost 5 bases and J lost 2, with 15 bases in between. The CDR3 runs 15 residues. Germline V gives CDR1 SGHNT, CDR2 YENEEA. CDR3: CASSAGRGRNTEAFF. The CDR3 nucleotides read TGTGCCAGCAGCGCGGGGCGGGGCCGAAACACTGAAGCTTTCTTT.

The chain is built from TRBV7-9 and TRBJ2-1; TRBD1 agrees at 9 bases. The V gene's germline CDR1 is SEHNR and CDR2 FQNEAQ (reference sequence). The CDR3 consists of 15 residues. V shed 5 bases and J 7 bases; nucleotides not matched to a gene: 9. The CDR3 sequence is CASSVRDRELNEQFF. As DNA, the CDR3 is TGTGCCAGCAGCGTTCGGGACAGGGAGTTAAATGAGCAGTTCTTC.

This chain uses TRBV10-3 with TRBJ2-3, with D tentatively TRBD1 (6 bases). CDR1 is ENHRY and CDR2 is SYGVKD in the germline V gene. V shed 2 bases and J shed 0 bases, with 15 bases lying between them. The CDR3 is 17 amino acids. CDR3 in amino acids: CAISEESTGLSTDTQYF. CDR3 DNA: TGTGCCATCAGTGAGGAATCAACAGGGCTCAGCACAGATACGCAGTATTTT.

This clone was seen a handful of times. The CDR3 DNA follows: TGCGCCAGCAGCTTTAGGACAGGGGCTGATACGCAGTATTTT. Protein sequence: CASSFRTGADTQYF. J is TRBJ2-3 and V is TRBV5-1; TRBD1 agrees at 9 bases. J was trimmed by 6 bases and V by 2 bases; bases with no gene match: 4. The CDR3 consists of 14 residues. In germline, CDR1 is SGHRS, CDR2 YFSETQ.

The genes are TRBV11-2 and TRBJ2-7, with 9 bases fitting TRBD1. There are 14 residues in the CDR3. V shed 4 bases, J shed 5 bases, and the junction held 6 bases outside the gene matches. Germline V gene lookup returns CDR1 SGHAT and CDR2 FQNNGV. Written as DNA, the CDR3 is TGTGCCAGCAGCTCGGGGTGGACAGGGGACGAGCAGTACTTC. Translation: CASSSGWTGDEQYF.

This chain links TRBV7-9 with TRBJ2-1; the match to TRBD2 covers 10 bases. V was clipped by 5 bases and J by 4 bases; unmatched bases: 8. There are 16 residues in the CDR3. Germline loops: CDR1 SEHNR, CDR2 FQNEAQ (reference sequence). CDR3 in DNA: TGTGCCAGCAGCCCCTCCCTAGCGGGGGCATACAATGAGCAGTTCTTC. This translates into CASSPSLAGAYNEQFF. The whole variable domain, filled in from reference TRBV7-9 and TRBJ2-1, reads DTGVSQNPRHKITKRGQNVTFRCDPISEHNRLYWYRQTLGQGPEFLTYFQNEAQLEKSRLLSDRFSAERPKGSFSTLEIQRTEQGDSAMYLCASSPSLAGAYNEQFFGPGTRLTVL.

The chain joins TRBV5-1 to TRBJ1-2, with 10 bases identical to TRBD1. The V gene's germline CDR1 is SGHRS and CDR2 YFSETQ. V was clipped by 6 bases and J by 8 bases; unmatched bases: 16. The CDR3 is made up of 16 amino acids. The CDR3, as DNA: TGCGCCAGCAACCCGGGACAGGGGACTCGGGGCGGGGGCTACACCTTC. Protein sequence: CASNPGQGTRGGGYTF.

The rearrangement links TRBV7-2 to TRBJ1-1, with D possibly TRBD1 on 6 matching bases. Germline CDR1 and CDR2: SGHTA and FQGNSA. The V gene lost 5 bases and the J gene lost 1 base, with 11 bases spanning the gap. There are 14 residues in the CDR3. The CDR3 DNA reads as TGTGCCAGCAGCATCCAGACAGGGAACACTGAAGCTTTCTTT. Amino acid sequence: CASSIQTGNTEAFF.

The chain carries TRBV6-2 or TRBV6-3 and TRBJ2-7, with 13 bases that match TRBD2. The CDR3 covers 16 residues. Germline CDR1 reads MNHEY; CDR2 reads SVGEGT. The ends lost 4 bases at V and 4 bases at J; junction bases unmatched: 7. CDR3 region: CASSSGLAGVIYEQYF. In nucleotides, the CDR3 is TGTGCCAGCAGTTCCGGACTAGCGGGAGTAATATACGAGCAGTACTTC.

The count of this clone is one. As DNA, the CDR3 is TGTGCCAGCAGTTTATGGAAACTTGTGCAGTACTTC. Its protein product is CASSLWKLVQYF. This sequence joins TRBV28 and TRBJ2-7; D not certain. CDR1 is MDHEN and CDR2 is SYDVKM in the germline V gene. CDR3 length: 12 amino acids. V was shortened by 0 bases and J by 9 bases, with 9 bases between the two germline ends. The full variable domain, with the rest looked up from reference TRBV28 and TRBJ2-7, is DVKVTQSSRYLVKRTGEKVFLECVQDMDHENMFWYRQDPGLGLRLIYFSYDVKMKEKGDIPEGYSVSREKKERFSLILESASTNQTSMYLCASSLWKLVQYFGPGTRLTVT.

The chain has TRBV6-5 and TRBJ1-2; TRBD1 is a possible D gene (5 bases). V lost 8 bases to trimming and J lost 6 bases, with 16 bases between them. In germline, CDR1 is MNHEY, CDR2 SVGAGI. This CDR3 has 13 amino acids. CDR3 bases: TGTGCCAGCGACGGGGGAAGGAAAGATGGCTACACCTTC. Residues: CASDGGRKDGYTF.

The chain recombines TRBV5-1 with TRBJ1-4; maybe TRBD1 (6 bases). CDR1 and CDR2 (germline): SGHRS, YFSETQ. The CDR3 covers 15 residues. V lost 4 bases to trimming and J lost 0 bases, with 10 bases between them. CDR3 DNA sequence: TGCGCCAGCAGCCCACAGGGTGCAACTAATGAAAAACTGTTTTTT. Its protein product is CASSPQGATNEKLFF.

V gene TRBV7-9 combines with J gene TRBJ1-6; the match to TRBD1 covers 10 bases. The CDR3 length is 15 residues. The V gene's germline CDR1 is SEHNR and CDR2 FQNEAQ (reference sequence). Trimming at V came to 5 bases and at J to 9 bases, leaving 7 bases not matched to a gene. Here the CDR3 reads CASSRQGARTSPLHF. The DNA for the CDR3 is TGTGCCAGCAGCCGACAGGGGGCGCGTACTTCACCCCTCCACTTT.

The chain recombines TRBV18 with TRBJ2-5; TRBD1 aligns across 8 bases. J was trimmed by 2 bases and V by 4 bases; bases with no gene match: 6. Germline CDR1 is KGHSH and CDR2 is LQKENI. CDR3 length: 15 amino acids. The CDR3, as DNA: TGTGCCAGCTCACGCGGACAGGGAATACAAGAGACCCAGTACTTC. Translating it yields CASSRGQGIQETQYF.

V is TRBV28 and J is TRBJ1-4; tentatively, D is TRBD1 (6 bases). The germline V gene has CDR1 MDHEN and CDR2 SYDVKM. V was shortened by 4 bases and J by 7 bases, with 16 bases between the two germline ends. The length of the CDR3 is 15 residues. DNA of the CDR3: TGTGCCAGCAGTTCGCCCGGGACATTGGGTGAAAAACTGTTTTTT. Its translation is CASSSPGTLGEKLFF.

This clone occurred a few times. V is TRBV27 and J is TRBJ1-5; D is perhaps TRBD1 (5 bases). Trimming cost V 5 bases and J 9 bases, with 11 bases left between them. Germline-derived CDR1 and CDR2 are MNHEY and SMNVEV (reference sequence). The length of the CDR3 is 12 residues. As DNA, the CDR3 is TGTGCCAGCAGTCGGGAGAGGGGGCCCCAGCATTTT. This translates into CASSRERGPQHF.

J is TRBJ1-5 and V is TRBV5-8; 9 bases match TRBD1. V was clipped by 3 bases and J by 5 bases; unmatched bases: 6. The CDR3 runs 15 residues. The V gene's germline CDR1 is SGHTS and CDR2 YDEGEE. CDR3 protein: CASSSGQGSDQPQHF. CDR3 DNA sequence: TGTGCCAGCAGCTCGGGACAGGGATCCGATCAGCCCCAGCATTTT.

This sequence joins TRBV4-1 and TRBJ2-5; 8 nucleotides agree with TRBD2. CDR1 MGHRA and CDR2 YSYEKL come from the germline V gene. The CDR3 sequence is 16 residues long. Unmatched junction bases numbered 10, after V lost 4 bases and J lost 3 bases. The CDR3 loop is CASSPGGGRTKETQYF. DNA for the CDR3: TGCGCCAGCAGCCCGGGTGGCGGGAGGACAAAAGAGACCCAGTACTTC.

The chain employs TRBV19 and TRBJ1-2; 9 bases fit TRBD1. J lost 4 bases, V lost 3 bases, and 3 bases had no gene match. Germline-derived CDR1 and CDR2 are LNHDA and SQIVND (reference sequence). The CDR3 contains 14 residues. The CDR3 DNA is TGTGCCAGTAGTATTGGGACAGGGACCTATGGCTACACCTTC. Residues: CASSIGTGTYGYTF.

The chain employs TRBV28 and TRBJ2-7; TRBD1 might be the D (6 bases). V was shortened by 3 bases and J by 3 bases, with 12 bases between the two germline ends. Germline loops: CDR1 MDHEN, CDR2 SYDVKM. This CDR3 comprises 14 residues. CDR3 coding DNA: TGTGCCAGCAGTTTTCCCGGGACACTCTACGAGCAGTACTTC. Protein sequence: CASSFPGTLYEQYF.

This sequence joins TRBV18 and TRBJ2-7; D may be TRBD1 (5 bases). The CDR3 has 13 amino acids. Germline CDR1 is KGHSH and CDR2 is LQKENI. V lost 3 bases, J lost 7 bases, and 13 bases lay in between. CDR3 protein: CASSPGLNREQYF. The CDR3 nucleotides are TGTGCCAGCTCACCGGGGCTTAACCGAGAGCAGTACTTC. Supplemented by reference TRBV18 and TRBJ2-7, the full variable domain reads NAGVMQNPRHLVRRRGQEARLRCSPMKGHSHVYWYRQLPEEGLKFMVYLQKENIIDESGMPKERFSAEFPKEGPSILRIQQVVRGDSAAYFCASSPGLNREQYFGPGTRLTVT.

With respect to this clone: Germline is not matched at one junction end, which may reflect a read error. The rearrangement joins TRBV6-2 or TRBV6-3 to TRBJ1-4; no firm D call. The CDR3 covers 15 residues. The V gene's germline CDR1 is MNHEY and CDR2 SVGEGT. CDR3 nucleotide sequence: TGTGCCAGCAGCTACTCATGGCAGTCTAATGAAAAACTGTTTTTT. Translated: CASSYSWQSNEKLFF.

This clone was seen more than once but under ten times. Within the sample, other DNA sequences also encode this same CDR3. For the CDR3, the DNA is TGTGCCAGCAGCTTAGAGTCGGGGGACTATGGCTACACCTTC. Its protein product is CASSLESGDYGYTF. This chain links TRBV7-9 with TRBJ1-2; D is possibly TRBD1 (5 bases). The CDR3 spans 14 residues. Trimming took 1 base from V and 3 from J, leaving 9 bases between them. Germline loops: CDR1 SEHNR, CDR2 FQNEAQ (reference sequence). The full variable domain, in which reference TRBV7-9 and TRBJ1-2 provide the parts outside the CDR3, is DTGVSQNPRHKITKRGQNVTFRCDPISEHNRLYWYRQTLGQGPEFLTYFQNEAQLEKSRLLSDRFSAERPKGSFSTLEIQRTEQGDSAMYLCASSLESGDYGYTFGSGTRLTVV.